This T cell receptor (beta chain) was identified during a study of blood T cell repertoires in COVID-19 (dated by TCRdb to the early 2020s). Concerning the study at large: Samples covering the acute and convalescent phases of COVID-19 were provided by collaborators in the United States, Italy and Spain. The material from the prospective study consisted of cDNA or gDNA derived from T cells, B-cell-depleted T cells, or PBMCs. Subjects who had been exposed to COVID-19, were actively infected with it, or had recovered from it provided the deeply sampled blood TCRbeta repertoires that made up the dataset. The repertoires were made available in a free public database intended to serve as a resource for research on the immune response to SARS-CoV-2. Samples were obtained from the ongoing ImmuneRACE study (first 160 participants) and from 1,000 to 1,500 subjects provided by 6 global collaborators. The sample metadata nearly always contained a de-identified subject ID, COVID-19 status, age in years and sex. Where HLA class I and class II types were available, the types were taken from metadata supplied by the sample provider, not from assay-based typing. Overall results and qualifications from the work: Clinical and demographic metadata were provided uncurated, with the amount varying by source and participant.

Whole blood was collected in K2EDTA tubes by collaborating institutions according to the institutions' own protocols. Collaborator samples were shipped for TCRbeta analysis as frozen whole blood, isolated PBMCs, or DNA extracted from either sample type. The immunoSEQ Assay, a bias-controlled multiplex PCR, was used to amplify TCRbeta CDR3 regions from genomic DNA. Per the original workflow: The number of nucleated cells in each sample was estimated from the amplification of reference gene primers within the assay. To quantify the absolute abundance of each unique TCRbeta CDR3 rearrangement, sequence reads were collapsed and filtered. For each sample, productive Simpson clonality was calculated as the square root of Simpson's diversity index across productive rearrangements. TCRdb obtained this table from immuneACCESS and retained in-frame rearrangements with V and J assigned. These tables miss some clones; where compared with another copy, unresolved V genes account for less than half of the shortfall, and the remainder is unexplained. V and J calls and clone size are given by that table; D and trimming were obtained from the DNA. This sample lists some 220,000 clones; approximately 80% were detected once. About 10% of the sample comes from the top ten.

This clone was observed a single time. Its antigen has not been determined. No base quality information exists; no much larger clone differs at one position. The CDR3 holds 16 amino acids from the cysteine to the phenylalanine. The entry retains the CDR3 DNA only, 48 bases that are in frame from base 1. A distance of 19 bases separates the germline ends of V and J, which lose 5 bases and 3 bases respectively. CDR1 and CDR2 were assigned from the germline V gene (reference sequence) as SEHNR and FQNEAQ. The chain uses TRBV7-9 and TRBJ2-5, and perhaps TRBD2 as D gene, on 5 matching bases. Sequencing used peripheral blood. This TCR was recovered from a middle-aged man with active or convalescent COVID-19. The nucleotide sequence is TGTGCCAGCAGCCGGCCCCCGCACCGAGGGAAAGAGACCCAGTACTTC. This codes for CASSRPPHRGKETQYF.